These 29 T cell receptor beta chains were all obtained from the same sample, sequenced in a study of early T cells in non-severe SARS-CoV-2 infection. TCRdb re-analysed the 5' RACE reads in MiXCR, keeping a single row per CDR3 protein. This table has around 40,000 distinct CDR3 sequences, 5.5% to 7.5% appearing once. Sequencing input: whole blood. These TCRs come from an adult who was a healthcare worker with PCR-confirmed SARS-CoV-2 infection or an uninfected control (not recorded which).

This chain uses TRBV6-1 with TRBJ2-2, with TRBD1 matching over 9 bases. This CDR3 is 15 amino acids long. Germline CDR1 and CDR2: MNHNS and SASEGT. V trimming: 1 base; J trimming: 7 bases; junction bases outside the gene matches: 4. As DNA, the CDR3 is TGTGCCAGCAGTGAAGGGGACAGGGTGCTCGGGGAGCTGTTTTTT. It translates to CASSEGDRVLGELFF.

This clonotype was seen ten or more times. The gene calls are TRBV12-3 or TRBV12-4 and TRBJ1-3; 7 bases match TRBD1. The V gene end was trimmed by 6 bases and the J gene end by 4 bases; junction bases not matched to a gene: 9. The length of the CDR3 is 15 residues. CDR3 loop: CASRDRERCGNTIYF. CDR3 nucleotide sequence: TGTGCCAGCAGAGACAGGGAACGTTGCGGAAACACCATATATTTT.

This clonotype was detected ten times or more. The chain links TRBV6-2 or TRBV6-3 to TRBJ2-7; D is unclear. Trimming took off 10 bases at V and 0 bases at J, with 16 bases between the two ends. This CDR3 is 14 amino acids long. The V gene's germline CDR1 is MNHEY and CDR2 SVGEGT. The CDR3, as DNA: TGTGCCATCTTCTCCCCGGGCAGCTCCTACGAGCAGTACTTC. It translates to CAIFSPGSSYEQYF.

This clonotype was detected ten times or more. The chain links TRBV5-1 to TRBJ2-2; possibly TRBD2 for D (5 bases). V dropped 0 bases and J dropped 2 bases, with 8 bases sitting between them. Per the germline V gene, CDR1 is SGHRS and CDR2 is YFSETQ. The CDR3 is 15 residues long. The CDR3 DNA is TGCGCCAGCAGCTTGGACGGGATTAACACCGGGGAGCTGTTTTTT. Residues: CASSLDGINTGELFF.

V and J are TRBV7-6 and TRBJ2-5; D perhaps matches TRBD2 (6 bases). Germline-derived CDR1 and CDR2 are SGHVS and FNYEAQ. Trimming removed 5 bases at V and 9 bases at J, with 10 bases between. The CDR3 extends over 11 amino acids. DNA of the CDR3: TGTGCCAGCAGCCCTCCGGGGGCCCAGTACTTC. It encodes CASSPPGAQYF.

In this sample, this clonotype turned up a few times. One end of the junction does not line up with germline, which may come from a read error. The chain joins TRBV9 to TRBJ1-1; TRBD1 matches at 8 bases. The CDR3 consists of 14 residues. CDR1 and CDR2 (germline): SGDLS, YYNGEE. The CDR3 DNA sequence: TGTGCCAGCAGCTCCTTGGACAGGGTGAATGAAGTTTTCTTT. Its protein product is CASSSLDRVNEVFF. Full variable domain (outside the CDR3, taken from reference TRBV9 and TRBJ1-1): DSGVTQTPKHLITATGQRVTLRCSPRSGDLSVYWYQQSLDQGLQFLIQYYNGEERAKGNILERFSAQQFPDLHSELNLSSLELGDSALYFCASSSLDRVNEVFFGQGTRLTVV.

Many counts were recorded for this clonotype. V is TRBV12-3 or TRBV12-4 and J is TRBJ1-5; 8 bases match TRBD1. J was trimmed by 4 bases and V by 6 bases; bases with no gene match: 8. The CDR3 has 15 residues. In DNA, the CDR3 is TGTGCCAGCAGCTTACAGGGGGTGGAGAATCAGCCCCAGCATTTT. Translation gives CASSLQGVENQPQHF.

The table lists this clonotype with many counts. V is TRBV7-3 and J is TRBJ1-1; 8 bases map to TRBD1. From germline, CDR1 is SGHTA and CDR2 FQGTGA. This CDR3 region has 12 residues. J gave up 10 bases and V 5 bases, and 6 bases lay outside the gene matches. CDR3: CASSNRTGRAFF. The CDR3 bases are TGTGCCAGCAGCAACAGGACAGGGCGAGCTTTCTTT.

This clonotype was recorded a few times. The chain employs TRBV5-4 and TRBJ2-1; D is tentatively TRBD1 or TRBD2 (7 bases each). Looked up from germline, CDR1 is SGHNT and CDR2 is YYREEE (reference sequence). The CDR3 has 14 amino acids. The ends were cut back, 3 bases at V and 4 bases at J, with 11 bases in the middle. The CDR3 DNA reads as TGTGCCAGCAGCTCAGGGGGGGGATACAATGAGCAGTTCTTC. Its protein product is CASSSGGGYNEQFF.

This clonotype was picked up a small number of times. J is TRBJ2-2 and V is TRBV27; D is unclear. V lost 8 bases to trimming and J lost 1 base, with 8 bases between them. Germline CDR1 is MNHEY and CDR2 is SMNVEV (reference sequence). This CDR3 is 13 amino acids long. The CDR3 region has the DNA TGTGCCAGCTTTGACGGGAACACCGGGGAGCTGTTTTTT. This gives the protein CASFDGNTGELFF.

The rearrangement links TRBV25-1 to TRBJ1-6; 7 bases line up with TRBD1. Trimming cost V 4 bases and J 10 bases; bases outside gene matches: 10. There are 15 residues in the CDR3. Germline V gene sequence: CDR1 MGHDK, CDR2 SYGVNS. The CDR3 DNA follows: TGTGCCAGCAGTGGCAGACAGGGCAGAGGATCACCCCTCCACTTT. Protein sequence: CASSGRQGRGSPLHF. Using reference TRBV25-1 and TRBJ1-6 for the parts outside the CDR3, the full variable domain is EADIYQTPRYLVIGTGKKITLECSQTMGHDKMYWYQQDPGMELHLIHYSYGVNSTEKGDLSSESTVSRIRTEHFPLTLESARPSHTSQYLCASSGRQGRGSPLHFGNGTRLTVT.

At least ten counts were recorded for this clonotype. The rearrangement joins TRBV20-1 to TRBJ2-1, with no clear D. The V end lost 3 bases, the J end lost 5 bases, and 14 bases lay between the germline ends. The V gene's germline CDR1 is DFQATT and CDR2 SNEGSKA (reference sequence). This CDR3 contains 14 residues. CDR3 loop: CSASVPFRNNEQFF. CDR3 coding DNA: TGCAGTGCTAGTGTTCCTTTTAGAAACAATGAGCAGTTCTTC.

This sequence joins TRBV7-8 and TRBJ1-1; 7 bases align to TRBD1. J was trimmed by 11 bases and V by 5 bases; bases with no gene match: 11. Per the germline V gene, CDR1 is SGHVS and CDR2 is FQNEAQ. The CDR3 has 13 amino acids. As DNA, the CDR3 is TGTGCCAGCAGCCCCAGCGAGACAGGGTTCGCTTTCTTT. This translates into CASSPSETGFAFF. Based on the CDR3 plus reference TRBV7-8 and TRBJ1-1, the full variable domain is GAGVSQSPRYKVAKRGQDVALRCDPISGHVSLFWYQQALGQGPEFLTYFQNEAQLDKSGLPSDRFFAERPEGSVSTLKIQRTQQEDSAVYLCASSPSETGFAFFGQGTRLTVV.

The chain is built from TRBV7-6 and TRBJ2-3; possibly TRBD1 or TRBD2 for D (5 bases each). This CDR3 contains 13 residues. Between the trimmed V and J ends, which lost 1 base and 4 bases, there was a span of 6 bases. Germline loops: CDR1 SGHVS, CDR2 FNYEAQ. CDR3 coding DNA: TGTGCCAGCAGCTTAGGAGGGGCAGATACGCAGTATTTT. It codes for CASSLGGADTQYF.

Many counts were recorded for this clonotype. The rearrangement uses TRBV12-3 or TRBV12-4 and TRBJ2-6; D is uncertain. V was clipped by 2 bases and J by 0 bases, with 8 bases between them. The CDR3 has 16 amino acids. CDR3 protein: CASSLIIGSGANVLTF. The CDR3 nucleotides are TGTGCCAGCAGTTTAATAATTGGCTCTGGGGCCAACGTCCTGACTTTC.

This clonotype was detected many times. The rearrangement uses TRBV20-1 and TRBJ2-5; 8 bases map to TRBD2. CDR1 and CDR2 (germline): DFQATT, SNEGSKA (reference sequence). The CDR3 length is 14 residues. The trim removed 2 bases at V and 5 bases at J, leaving 7 bases unmatched. CDR3 sequence (DNA): TGCAGTGCTAGATGGGCTAGCGGGTACGAGACCCAGTACTTC. This translates into CSARWASGYETQYF.

The V and J genes are TRBV5-1 and TRBJ1-1; a weak D match, TRBD1 (6 bases). Germline V gene lookup returns CDR1 SGHRS and CDR2 YFSETQ. With 4 bases removed from V and 5 bases from J, the gap between germline ends came to 18 bases. The length of the CDR3 is 15 residues. Written as DNA, the CDR3 is TGCGCCAGCAGCGCGGGCAGGGGCGGCAAAACTGAAGCTTTCTTT. Protein product: CASSAGRGGKTEAFF.

In its sample, this clonotype was seen a few times. The chain has TRBV24-1 and TRBJ2-7; TRBD1 is a possible D gene (5 bases). The V gene lost 5 bases and the J gene lost 3 bases, with 7 bases spanning the gap. This CDR3 contains 12 residues. Germline V lookup: CDR1 KGHDR, CDR2 SFDVKD. CDR3: CATSGQGYEQYF. In nucleotides, the CDR3 is TGTGCCACCAGTGGTCAGGGCTACGAGCAGTACTTC.

This clonotype was seen repeatedly, ten times or more. The chain employs TRBV28 and TRBJ1-1; the D is unclear. Germline CDR1 MDHEN, CDR2 SYDVKM. Trimming took 2 bases from V and 6 from J, leaving 4 bases between them. This CDR3 has 11 amino acids. CDR3 sequence: CASSLRAEAFF. CDR3 DNA sequence: TGTGCCAGCAGTTTACGGGCTGAAGCTTTCTTT.

This chain uses TRBV7-9 with TRBJ1-2; D may be TRBD1 (5 bases). This CDR3 comprises 13 residues. Germline assignment: CDR1 SEHNR and CDR2 FQNEAQ (reference sequence). The germline V and J ends were trimmed by 1 base and 6 bases, with 9 bases remaining between them. Written as DNA, the CDR3 is TGTGCCAGCAGCTTAGTCCAGGGAGATGGCTACACCTTC. Residues: CASSLVQGDGYTF. The complete variable domain, with remaining parts taken from reference TRBV7-9 and TRBJ1-2, reads DTGVSQNPRHKITKRGQNVTFRCDPISEHNRLYWYRQTLGQGPEFLTYFQNEAQLEKSRLLSDRFSAERPKGSFSTLEIQRTEQGDSAMYLCASSLVQGDGYTFGSGTRLTVV.

This clonotype was seen a few times. The chain links TRBV13 to TRBJ2-7; D is unclear. With 4 bases removed from V and 3 bases from J, the gap between germline ends came to 10 bases. CDR1 is PRHDT, CDR2 FYEKMQ, per germline (reference sequence). The CDR3 length is 13 residues. In DNA, the CDR3 is TGTGCCAGCAGCTCCCAAGCTATCTACGAGCAGTACTTC. It codes for CASSSQAIYEQYF.

This clonotype appeared many times. The gene calls are TRBV18 and TRBJ2-5; no firm D call. This CDR3 region has 11 residues. The germline V and J ends were trimmed by 5 bases and 3 bases, with 4 bases remaining between them. CDR1 and CDR2 (germline): KGHSH, LQKENI. CDR3 sequence: CASSSEETQYF. The DNA for the CDR3 is TGTGCCAGCTCAAGCGAAGAGACCCAGTACTTC.

This clonotype came up a few times. The rearrangement uses TRBV27 and TRBJ2-7, with D possibly matching TRBD1 (6 bases). The germline V and J ends were trimmed by 4 bases and 3 bases, with 16 bases remaining between them. CDR3 size: 15 residues. Germline CDR1 is MNHEY and CDR2 is SMNVEV (reference sequence). The CDR3 coding sequence is TGTGCCAGCAGTTCCATTGTACAGGGCCACTACGAGCAGTACTTC. Its protein product is CASSSIVQGHYEQYF.

This clonotype came up many times. This chain links TRBV7-2 with TRBJ1-1, with no clear D. V lost 1 base, J lost 1 base, and 10 bases lay in between. From germline, CDR1 is SGHTA and CDR2 FQGNSA. The CDR3 extends over 15 amino acids. The chain's CDR3 is CASSLGGPTNTEAFF. Here the CDR3 DNA reads TGTGCCAGCAGCTTAGGAGGACCGACGAACACTGAAGCTTTCTTT.

In its sample, this clonotype was seen many times. This chain uses TRBV11-1 with TRBJ1-1; D is unclear. The CDR3 runs to 11 residues. Germline lookup yields CDR1 SGHAT and CDR2 FQDESV (reference sequence). The V end was cut by 1 base, the J end by 6 bases, with 3 bases between. The CDR3, as DNA: TGTGCCAGCAGCTTAGATTCTGAAGCTTTCTTT. Amino acid sequence: CASSLDSEAFF.

The rearrangement joins TRBV6-1 to TRBJ2-1; 9 nucleotides match TRBD2. Trimming took 6 bases from V and 6 from J; bases not matched to a gene: 15. In germline, CDR1 is MNHNS, CDR2 SASEGT. The CDR3 has 17 amino acids. The CDR3 here is CASSPSGILRGPNEQFF. In DNA form, the CDR3 reads TGTGCCAGCAGCCCTAGCGGGATCCTTCGGGGTCCCAATGAGCAGTTCTTC.

This chain joins TRBV11-2 and TRBJ2-3, with no clear D. Trimming took 7 bases from V and 3 from J, leaving 17 bases between them. The germline V gene has CDR1 SGHAT and CDR2 FQNNGV. This CDR3 has 15 residues. The CDR3 nucleotides read TGTGCCAGCATCCACTGGCCCATGGGGACAGATACGCAGTATTTT. It translates to CASIHWPMGTDTQYF.

In its sample, this clonotype was seen a few times. The rearrangement links TRBV28 to TRBJ2-1; D call uncertain. Germline V CDR1 and CDR2: MDHEN, SYDVKM. This CDR3 has 12 amino acids. V shed 5 bases and J shed 8 bases, with 10 bases lying between them. This chain's CDR3 is CASSPNWDEQFF. Here the CDR3 DNA reads TGTGCCAGCAGTCCTAATTGGGATGAGCAGTTCTTC.

This clonotype was counted a few times. The chain recombines TRBV28 with TRBJ2-4, with D perhaps TRBD1 or TRBD2 (5 bases each). CDR3 size: 13 residues. CDR1 MDHEN and CDR2 SYDVKM come from the germline V gene. The V and J ends lost 2 bases and 7 bases respectively, with 9 bases between them. The CDR3 region is CASSLGRDNIQYF. CDR3 sequence (DNA): TGTGCCAGCAGTTTAGGACGGGACAACATTCAGTACTTC. Drawing the rest from reference TRBV28 and TRBJ2-4, the complete variable domain is DVKVTQSSRYLVKRTGEKVFLECVQDMDHENMFWYRQDPGLGLRLIYFSYDVKMKEKGDIPEGYSVSREKKERFSLILESASTNQTSMYLCASSLGRDNIQYFGAGTRLSVL.